The source of this T cell receptor (beta chain) is a study of response to subunit inactivated influenza vaccine. The CDR3 runs 14 residues. CDR1 SEHNR and CDR2 FQNEAQ come from the germline V gene (reference sequence). With V trimmed by 7 bases and J by 5 bases, 7 bases remained unmatched. TCRdb re-analysed the RT-PCR reads in MiXCR, keeping a single row per CDR3 protein. Counted here are roughly 760,000 distinct CDR3 sequences, over 20% occurring once; the ten biggest clones make up about 9.4%. The chain combines TRBV7-9 with TRBJ2-3, with TRBD2 matching over 9 bases. This sequence was found in a man aged 50 to 59 who received an inactivated influenza vaccine. The material sequenced was PBMCs from blood, taken 5 days after vaccination. CDR3 in amino acids: CASTFSGGIDTQYF. DNA for the CDR3: TGTGCCAGCACCTTTAGCGGGGGAATAGATACGCAGTATTTT.